What follows are 24 T cell receptor beta chains derived from one specimen sequenced in a study of PD-L1 blockade in urothelial cancer. Stated time point: peripheral blood 6 weeks after treatment start. Clones were read by immunoSEQ multiplex PCR, and TCRdb kept only the in-frame ones, dropping some. Of around 26,000 clones in the sample, less than 85% were seen once. The specimen was PBMCs, collected around atezolizumab (anti-PD-L1) treatment. All receptors derive from a man aged 65-85 years with urothelial cancer.

The chain combines TRBV7-2 with TRBJ2-2, with a possible D match to TRBD2 (7 bases). In germline, CDR1 is SGHTA, CDR2 FQGNSA. V was trimmed by 5 bases and J by 6 bases, leaving 16 bases between them. The CDR3 is 15 amino acids. CDR3 sequence: CASSPSMGGPGELFF. CDR3 sequence (DNA): TGTGCCAGCAGCCCCTCTATGGGGGGGCCCGGGGAGCTGTTTTTT.

V gene TRBV7-2 combines with J gene TRBJ1-3; D perhaps matches TRBD1 (6 bases). Trimming removed 2 bases at V and 3 bases at J, with 14 bases between. Per the germline V gene, CDR1 is SGHTA and CDR2 is FQGNSA. The CDR3 covers 16 residues. In nucleotides, the CDR3 is TGTGCCAGCAGCTTATCGTCCAGGGGTCGTGGAAACACCATATATTTT. Translation: CASSLSSRGRGNTIYF.

This sequence joins TRBV29-1 and TRBJ1-1; D remains ambiguous. This CDR3 has 12 residues. Germline CDR1 and CDR2: SQVTM and ANQGSEA. The ends were cut back, 4 bases at V and 5 bases at J, with 11 bases in the middle. CDR3 region: CSVVGPLTEAFF. CDR3 coding DNA: TGCAGCGTTGTCGGTCCCTTAACTGAAGCTTTCTTT.

This chain links TRBV4-1 with TRBJ2-3, with 11 bases identical to TRBD2. Losses at the gene ends were 0 bases for V and 4 bases for J; bases not matched to a gene: 3. The germline V gene encodes CDR1 MGHRA and CDR2 YSYEKL. The CDR3 extends over 16 amino acids. For the CDR3, the DNA is TGCGCCAGCAGCCAAGACACTAGCGGGAGATCAGATACGCAGTATTTT. Protein sequence: CASSQDTSGRSDTQYF.

The V call is TRBV4-1, the J call TRBJ2-3; 9 bases align to TRBD1. Germline V gene lookup returns CDR1 MGHRA and CDR2 YSYEKL. This CDR3 is built from 18 residues. V gave up 4 bases and J gave up 2 bases; unmatched junction bases: 13. The CDR3 DNA is TGCGCCAGCAGCCCCCGGGACAGGGTTTTTGTATCCACAGATACGCAGTATTTT. This sequence encodes CASSPRDRVFVSTDTQYF.

V and J are TRBV2 and TRBJ2-7; D is unclear. The CDR3 runs 13 residues. Trimming cost V 5 bases and J 5 bases, with 13 bases left between them. The V gene's germline CDR1 is SNHLY and CDR2 FYNNEI. The CDR3 region is CASSFVRRDEQYF. The CDR3 nucleotides read TGTGCCAGCAGTTTCGTCCGTCGGGACGAGCAGTACTTC.

This sequence joins TRBV27 and TRBJ1-4; TRBD1 agrees at 9 bases. The CDR3 has 17 amino acids. Germline V lookup: CDR1 MNHEY, CDR2 SMNVEV (reference sequence). The J segment lost 6 bases and the V segment lost 2 bases, leaving 10 bases of the junction unmatched. The CDR3 spells CASSLLKRTGVDEKLFF. In DNA form, the CDR3 reads TGTGCCAGCAGTTTACTCAAACGGACAGGGGTGGATGAAAAACTGTTTTTT.

In this sample, this clone turned up once. This sequence joins TRBV6-4 and TRBJ2-3, with D possibly being TRBD1 (6 bases). This CDR3 has 14 amino acids. The V end lost 3 bases, the J end lost 0 bases, and 7 bases lay between the germline ends. CDR1 and CDR2 (germline): MRHNA, SNTAGT. The CDR3 loop is CASSDRGSTDTQYF. The CDR3 bases are TGTGCCAGCAGTGATAGGGGGAGCACAGATACGCAGTATTTT.

The rearrangement joins TRBV2 to TRBJ1-2, with TRBD1 as a possible D gene (6 bases). Per the germline V gene, CDR1 is SNHLY and CDR2 is FYNNEI. V lost 9 bases, J lost 12 bases, and 23 bases lay in between. The CDR3 loop spans 13 amino acids. The CDR3 is CARSGRIGGLDTF. CDR3 bases: TGTGCCAGAAGCGGGAGGATTGGGGGCTTGGACACCTTC.

CDR3 loop: CASGRWDLNTGELFF. Here the CDR3 DNA reads TGTGCCAGTGGACGCTGGGACTTGAACACCGGGGAGCTGTTTTTT. This chain joins TRBV19 and TRBJ2-2; D perhaps matches TRBD2 (6 bases). V lost 8 bases, J lost 1 base, and 14 bases lay in between. CDR1 LNHDA and CDR2 SQIVND come from the germline V gene (reference sequence). The CDR3 loop spans 15 amino acids.

The rearrangement joins TRBV4-2 to TRBJ2-2; a possible D gene is TRBD2 (6 bases). Germline assignment: CDR1 LGHNA and CDR2 YNFKEQ. This CDR3 has 17 amino acids. The V end was cut by 0 bases, the J end by 1 base, with 12 bases between. The CDR3 spells CASSQEGTLVNTGELFF. The CDR3 coding sequence is TGTGCCAGCAGCCAAGAAGGGACTCTCGTGAACACCGGGGAGCTGTTTTTT.

This clone turned up a few times. This chain uses TRBV5-1 with TRBJ1-1, with a weak D call TRBD1 (6 bases). Germline CDR1 is SGHRS and CDR2 is YFSETQ. The CDR3 totals 17 residues. V lost 0 bases to trimming and J lost 2 bases, with 17 bases between them. This CDR3 reads CASSLEATQGPNTEAFF. In DNA form, the CDR3 reads TGCGCCAGCAGCTTGGAAGCTACCCAGGGGCCCAACACTGAAGCTTTCTTT.

This chain connects TRBV5-1 to TRBJ2-3; no firm D call. The ends were cut back, 0 bases at V and 4 bases at J, with 6 bases in the middle. CDR1 is SGHRS and CDR2 is YFSETQ in the germline V gene. CDR3 length: 13 amino acids. The CDR3, as DNA: TGCGCCAGCAGCTTGGTTGGCTCAGATACGCAGTATTTT. Protein: CASSLVGSDTQYF.

The gene calls are TRBV29-1 and TRBJ2-2, with TRBD1 matching 7 bases. V gave up 4 bases and J gave up 4 bases; unmatched junction bases: 3. The CDR3 has 13 amino acids. Germline V gene sequence: CDR1 SQVTM, CDR2 ANQGSEA. This CDR3 is CSVVRGPTGELFF. In nucleotides, the CDR3 is TGCAGCGTTGTAAGGGGGCCCACCGGGGAGCTGTTTTTT.

The V call is TRBV27, the J call TRBJ1-4, with a possible D match to TRBD1 (6 bases). This CDR3 has 15 residues. V was cut by 5 bases and J by 4 bases, with 14 bases left in between. Germline V lookup: CDR1 MNHEY, CDR2 SMNVEV (reference sequence). CDR3 residues: CASSLKGGVNEKLFF. The CDR3 DNA is TGTGCCAGCAGTCTTAAGGGGGGGGTTAATGAAAAACTGTTTTTT. The variable domain in full, completed from reference TRBV27 and TRBJ1-4, reads EAQVTQNPRYLITVTGKKLTVTCSQNMNHEYMSWYRQDPGLGLRQIYYSMNVEVTDKGDVPEGYKVSRKEKRNFPLILESPSPNQTSLYFCASSLKGGVNEKLFFGSGTQLSVL.

V is TRBV11-3 and J is TRBJ2-2, with a weak D call TRBD1 (6 bases). There are 15 residues in the CDR3. V was shortened by 3 bases and J by 2 bases, with 10 bases between the two germline ends. Germline lookup yields CDR1 SGHNT and CDR2 YENEEA. The chain's CDR3 is CASSLRGGNTGELFF. The CDR3, as DNA: TGTGCCAGCAGCTTGAGAGGGGGAAACACCGGGGAGCTGTTTTTT. Combining the CDR3 with reference TRBV11-3 and TRBJ2-2 gives the whole variable domain EAGVVQSPRYKIIEKKQPVAFWCNPISGHNTLYWYLQNLGQGPELLIRYENEEAVDDSQLPKDRFSAERLKGVDSTLKIQPAELGDSAVYLCASSLRGGNTGELFFGEGSRLTVL.

The chain joins TRBV28 to TRBJ1-5, with a tentative D call TRBD1 (5 bases). Per the germline V gene, CDR1 is MDHEN and CDR2 is SYDVKM. The CDR3 spans 20 residues. Between the trimmed V and J ends, which lost 5 bases and 0 bases, there was a span of 26 bases. The CDR3 loop is CASSGDGGRPFGSSNQPQHF. CDR3 sequence (DNA): TGTGCCAGCAGTGGGGACGGCGGACGGCCCTTCGGGAGTAGCAATCAGCCCCAGCATTTT.

The chain has TRBV11-2 and TRBJ1-1; 7 nucleotides align to TRBD1. This CDR3 is built from 12 residues. J gave up 8 bases and V 5 bases, and 5 bases lay outside the gene matches. Per the germline V gene, CDR1 is SGHAT and CDR2 is FQNNGV. CDR3 nucleotide sequence: TGTGCCAGCAGCGCGACAGGGCTCGAAGCTTTCTTT. Its protein is CASSATGLEAFF.

The chain uses TRBV2 and TRBJ1-6; D is unclear. Deletions cut 5 bases from V and 5 bases from J, with 10 bases between. CDR3 size: 14 residues. Germline loops: CDR1 SNHLY, CDR2 FYNNEI. The CDR3 reads CASSLDGNNSPLHF. The CDR3 coding sequence is TGTGCCAGCAGTTTGGACGGGAATAATTCACCCCTCCACTTT.

The rearrangement links TRBV6-5 to TRBJ2-1; possible D gene TRBD2, 5 bases. Trimming took off 8 bases at V and 2 bases at J, with 16 bases between the two ends. Germline CDR1 reads MNHEY; CDR2 reads SVGAGI. The CDR3 covers 15 residues. The CDR3 reads CASLPRERPYNEQFF. The CDR3 DNA reads as TGTGCCAGCCTCCCCCGGGAAAGACCCTACAATGAGCAGTTCTTC.

This clone turned up a few times. J is TRBJ2-7 and V is TRBV10-3, with a weak D call TRBD1 (5 bases). The CDR3 has 14 residues. Germline V gene data show CDR1 as ENHRY and CDR2 as SYGVKD. V gave up 4 bases and J gave up 1 base, with 11 bases separating them. The CDR3 DNA reads TGTGCCATCAGTGCCCTGGCAGGGTCCTACGAGCAGTACTTC. As protein: CAISALAGSYEQYF.

This chain joins TRBV7-8 and TRBJ1-1, with a tentative D call TRBD1 (6 bases). The V and J ends lost 1 base and 0 bases respectively, with 15 bases between them. The CDR3 totals 17 residues. From germline, CDR1 is SGHVS and CDR2 FQNEAQ. CDR3 protein: CASSLVGGAGMNTEAFF. CDR3 DNA: TGTGCCAGCAGCTTAGTGGGGGGGGCCGGCATGAACACTGAAGCTTTCTTT.

The chain links TRBV14 to TRBJ1-3, with 8 bases aligning to TRBD1. The CDR3 is made up of 15 amino acids. Germline loops: CDR1 SGHDN, CDR2 FVKESK. Trimming cost V 4 bases and J 0 bases; bases outside gene matches: 2. DNA for the CDR3: TGTGCCAGCAGCCCGGGACAGGACTCTGGAAACACCATATATTTT. Translating it yields CASSPGQDSGNTIYF.

The chain couples TRBV5-1 to TRBJ2-2, with TRBD2 matching over 10 bases. CDR3 size: 16 residues. Trimming cost V 4 bases and J 4 bases; bases outside gene matches: 7. Per germline, CDR1 SGHRS and CDR2 YFSETQ. CDR3 nucleotide sequence: TGCGCCAGCAGCCAGATAGCGGGAGGCGTCACCGGGGAGCTGTTTTTT. Translated: CASSQIAGGVTGELFF.